This T cell receptor (beta chain) was captured in a study of blood T cell repertoires in COVID-19. For the study at large: T cells, B-cell-depleted T cells, or PBMCs supplied cDNA or gDNA.

Per the original methods: Reference gene primer amplification yielded estimated nucleated cell counts. Assay: immunoSEQ multiplex PCR; the TCRdb copy retains only in-frame clones and omits some. D and trimming were read from the DNA, whereas the V and J calls and clone size are those reported in that table. The sample holds nearly 250,000 clones, approximately 85% seen once. V dropped 5 bases and J dropped 4 bases, with 12 bases sitting between them. CDR3 length equals 14 residues. Looked up from germline, CDR1 is LNHDA and CDR2 is SQIVND (reference sequence). The sequence was collected from a woman aged 50 to 60 with acute COVID-19. V usage is TRBV19 and J usage is TRBJ1-3; no firm D call. Specimen: PBMCs or T cells enriched from blood (not recorded which). CDR3 DNA sequence: TGTGCCAGTAGTGCCGGGTCCTGGGGAAACACCATATATTTT. This sequence encodes CASSAGSWGNTIYF. Complete variable domain (other parts from reference TRBV19 and TRBJ1-3): DGGITQSPKYLFRKEGQNVTLSCEQNLNHDAMYWYRQDPGQGLRLIYYSQIVNDFQKGDIAEGYSVSREKKESFPLTVTSAQKNPTAFYLCASSAGSWGNTIYFGEGSWLTVV.